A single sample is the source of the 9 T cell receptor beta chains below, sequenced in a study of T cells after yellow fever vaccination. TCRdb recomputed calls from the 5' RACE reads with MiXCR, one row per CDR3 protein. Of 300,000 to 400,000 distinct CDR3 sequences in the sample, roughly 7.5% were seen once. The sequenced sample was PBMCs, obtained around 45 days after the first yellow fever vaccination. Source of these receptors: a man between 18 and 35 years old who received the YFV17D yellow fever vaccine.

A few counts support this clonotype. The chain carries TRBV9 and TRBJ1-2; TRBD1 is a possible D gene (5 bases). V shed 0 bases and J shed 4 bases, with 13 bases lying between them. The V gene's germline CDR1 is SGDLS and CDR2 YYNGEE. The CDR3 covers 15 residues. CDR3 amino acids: CASSVGVGTVYGYTF. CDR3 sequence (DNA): TGTGCCAGCAGCGTAGGGGTCGGGACGGTCTATGGCTACACCTTC.

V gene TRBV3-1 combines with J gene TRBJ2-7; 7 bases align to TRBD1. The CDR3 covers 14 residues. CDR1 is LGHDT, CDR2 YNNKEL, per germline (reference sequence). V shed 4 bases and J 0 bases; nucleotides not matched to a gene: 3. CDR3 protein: CASSRRDSSYEQYF. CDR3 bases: TGTGCCAGCAGCCGACGGGACAGCTCCTACGAGCAGTACTTC.

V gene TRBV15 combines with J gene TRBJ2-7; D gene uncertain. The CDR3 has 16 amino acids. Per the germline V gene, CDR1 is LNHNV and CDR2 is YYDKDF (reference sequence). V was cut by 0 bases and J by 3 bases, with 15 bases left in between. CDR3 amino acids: CATSRDLQTMGYEQYF. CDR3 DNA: TGTGCCACCAGCAGAGATTTGCAGACGATGGGCTACGAGCAGTACTTC.

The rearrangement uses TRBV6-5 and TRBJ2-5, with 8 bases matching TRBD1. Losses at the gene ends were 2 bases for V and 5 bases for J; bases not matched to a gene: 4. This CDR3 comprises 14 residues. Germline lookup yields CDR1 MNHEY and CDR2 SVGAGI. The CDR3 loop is CASSYAGGTETQYF. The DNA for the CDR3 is TGTGCCAGCAGTTACGCAGGGGGCACGGAGACCCAGTACTTC.

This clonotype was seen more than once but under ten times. CDR3 in DNA: TGTGCCAGCAGCTTACTCGGGACAGGGGATTACGAGCAGTACTTC. Protein: CASSLLGTGDYEQYF. The rearrangement links TRBV7-2 to TRBJ2-7; TRBD1 matches 10 bases. Unmatched junction bases numbered 5, after V lost 2 bases and J lost 4 bases. The CDR3 runs to 15 residues. The germline V gene has CDR1 SGHTA and CDR2 FQGNSA.

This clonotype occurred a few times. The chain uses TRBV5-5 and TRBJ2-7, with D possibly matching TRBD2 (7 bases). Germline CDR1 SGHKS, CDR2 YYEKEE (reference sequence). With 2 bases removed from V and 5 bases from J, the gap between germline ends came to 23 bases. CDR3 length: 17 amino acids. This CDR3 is CASSFRWRGGASNEQYF. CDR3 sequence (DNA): TGTGCCAGCAGCTTCCGGTGGAGGGGGGGGGCTTCGAACGAGCAGTACTTC. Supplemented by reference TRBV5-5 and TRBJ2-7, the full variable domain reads DAGVTQSPTHLIKTRGQQVTLRCSPISGHKSVSWYQQVLGQGPQFIFQYYEKEERGRGNFPDRFSARQFPNYSSELNVNALLLGDSALYLCASSFRWRGGASNEQYFGPGTRLTVT.

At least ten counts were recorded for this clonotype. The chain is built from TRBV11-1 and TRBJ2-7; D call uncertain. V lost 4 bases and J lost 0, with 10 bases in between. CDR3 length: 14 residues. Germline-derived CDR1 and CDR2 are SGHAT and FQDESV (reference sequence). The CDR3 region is CASSSRPSSYEQYV. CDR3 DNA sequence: TGTGCCAGCAGCTCCCGTCCTAGCTCCTACGAGCAGTACGTC.

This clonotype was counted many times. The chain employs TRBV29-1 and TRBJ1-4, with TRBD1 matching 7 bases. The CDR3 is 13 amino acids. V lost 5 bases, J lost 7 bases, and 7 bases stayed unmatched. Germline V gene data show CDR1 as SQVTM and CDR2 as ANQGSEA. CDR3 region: CSVRDSGGEKLFF. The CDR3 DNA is TGCAGCGTTAGGGACAGCGGAGGTGAAAAACTGTTTTTT.

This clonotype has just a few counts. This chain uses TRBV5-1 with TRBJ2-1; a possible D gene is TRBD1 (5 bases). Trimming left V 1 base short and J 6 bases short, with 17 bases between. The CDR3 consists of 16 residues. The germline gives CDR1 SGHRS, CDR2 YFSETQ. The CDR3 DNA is TGCGCCAGCAGCTTGAGGGCTAGGGGAAGTGTCAATGAGCAGTTCTTC. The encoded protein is CASSLRARGSVNEQFF.